Below are 3 T cell receptor beta chains sequenced from a single sample in a study of CD8 T cells in ankylosing spondylitis. MiXCR, applied by TCRdb to the 5' RACE reads, yields one record per CDR3 protein. The data show roughly 250,000 distinct CDR3 sequences, 8% to 9.5% seen once. Source material: blood, either unsorted or a sorted T cell fraction (not recorded which). The receptors come from a male donor with ankylosing spondylitis or in good health (not recorded which).

In regard to this clonotype: One end of the junction varies from germline; a read error may be responsible. The chain combines TRBV6-5 with TRBJ2-3; D may be TRBD1 or TRBD2 (6 bases each). Germline V gene data show CDR1 as MNHEY and CDR2 as SVGAGI. This CDR3 region has 14 residues. The CDR3 region is CASSYWGAGDKQYF. Here the CDR3 DNA reads TGTGCCAGCAGTTACTGGGGGGCCGGAGATAAGCAGTATTTT.

This clonotype was detected a few times. The chain has TRBV12-3 or TRBV12-4 and TRBJ2-7; 8 bases fit TRBD1. With V trimmed by 3 bases and J by 5 bases, 12 bases remained unmatched. This CDR3 comprises 16 residues. CDR3 nucleotides: TGTGCCAGCAGTTTCGGCCCAGGGGGCGCGATCAACGAGCAGTACTTC. This sequence encodes CASSFGPGGAINEQYF.

There are many counts of this clonotype. The chain is built from TRBV20-1 and TRBJ1-5, with D maybe TRBD1 (5 bases). V lost 1 base and J lost 2, with 12 bases in between. Germline V lookup: CDR1 DFQATT, CDR2 SNEGSKA (reference sequence). This CDR3 contains 15 residues. The CDR3 loop reads CSARVVGPGNQPQHF. CDR3 nucleotides: TGCAGTGCTAGAGTGGTGGGGCCTGGCAATCAGCCCCAGCATTTT.